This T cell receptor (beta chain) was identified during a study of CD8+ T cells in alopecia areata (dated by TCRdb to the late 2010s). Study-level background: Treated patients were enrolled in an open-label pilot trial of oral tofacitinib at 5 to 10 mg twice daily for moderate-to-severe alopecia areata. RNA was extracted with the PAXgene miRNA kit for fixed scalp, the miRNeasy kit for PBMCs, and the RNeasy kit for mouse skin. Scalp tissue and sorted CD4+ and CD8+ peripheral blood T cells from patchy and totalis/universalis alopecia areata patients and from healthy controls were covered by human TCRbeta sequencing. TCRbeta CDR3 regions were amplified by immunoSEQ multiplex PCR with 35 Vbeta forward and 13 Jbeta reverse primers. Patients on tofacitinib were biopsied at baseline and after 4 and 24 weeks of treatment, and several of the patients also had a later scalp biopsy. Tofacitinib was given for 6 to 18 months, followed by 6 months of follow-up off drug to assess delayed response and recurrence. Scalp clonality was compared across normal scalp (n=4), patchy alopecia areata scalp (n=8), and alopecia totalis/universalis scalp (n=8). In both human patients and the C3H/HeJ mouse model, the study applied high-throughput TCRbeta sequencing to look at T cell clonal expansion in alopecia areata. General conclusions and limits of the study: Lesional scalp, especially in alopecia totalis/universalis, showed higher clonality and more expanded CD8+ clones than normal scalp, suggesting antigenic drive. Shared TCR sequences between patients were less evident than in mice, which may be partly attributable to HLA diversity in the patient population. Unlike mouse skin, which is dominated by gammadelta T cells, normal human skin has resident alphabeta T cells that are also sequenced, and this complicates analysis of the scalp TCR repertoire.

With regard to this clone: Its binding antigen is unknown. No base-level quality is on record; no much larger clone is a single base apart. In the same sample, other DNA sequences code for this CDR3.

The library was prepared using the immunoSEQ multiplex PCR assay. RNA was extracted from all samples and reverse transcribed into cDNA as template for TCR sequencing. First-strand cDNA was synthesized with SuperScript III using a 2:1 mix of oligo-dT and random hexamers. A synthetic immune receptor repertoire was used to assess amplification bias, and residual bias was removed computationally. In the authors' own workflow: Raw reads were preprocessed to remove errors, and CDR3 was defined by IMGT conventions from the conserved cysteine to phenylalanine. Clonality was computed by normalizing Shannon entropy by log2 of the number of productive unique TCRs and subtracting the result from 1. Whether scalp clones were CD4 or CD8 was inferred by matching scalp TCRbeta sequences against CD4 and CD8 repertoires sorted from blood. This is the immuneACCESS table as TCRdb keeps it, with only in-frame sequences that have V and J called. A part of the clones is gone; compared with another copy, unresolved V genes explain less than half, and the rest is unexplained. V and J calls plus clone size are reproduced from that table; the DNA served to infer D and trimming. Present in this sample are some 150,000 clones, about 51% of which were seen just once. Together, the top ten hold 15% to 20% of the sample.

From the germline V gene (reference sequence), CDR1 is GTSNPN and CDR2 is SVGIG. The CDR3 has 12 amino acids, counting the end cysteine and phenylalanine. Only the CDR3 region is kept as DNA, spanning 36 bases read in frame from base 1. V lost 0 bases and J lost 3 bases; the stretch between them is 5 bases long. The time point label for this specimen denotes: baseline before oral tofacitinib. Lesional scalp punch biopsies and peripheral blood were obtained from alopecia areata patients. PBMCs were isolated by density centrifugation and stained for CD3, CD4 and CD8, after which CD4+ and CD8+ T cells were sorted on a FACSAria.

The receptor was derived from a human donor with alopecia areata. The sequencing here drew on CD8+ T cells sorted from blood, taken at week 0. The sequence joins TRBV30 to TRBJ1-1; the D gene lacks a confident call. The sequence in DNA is TGTGCCTGGAGTGTGGGAGACACTGAAGCTTTCTTT. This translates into CAWSVGDTEAFF.